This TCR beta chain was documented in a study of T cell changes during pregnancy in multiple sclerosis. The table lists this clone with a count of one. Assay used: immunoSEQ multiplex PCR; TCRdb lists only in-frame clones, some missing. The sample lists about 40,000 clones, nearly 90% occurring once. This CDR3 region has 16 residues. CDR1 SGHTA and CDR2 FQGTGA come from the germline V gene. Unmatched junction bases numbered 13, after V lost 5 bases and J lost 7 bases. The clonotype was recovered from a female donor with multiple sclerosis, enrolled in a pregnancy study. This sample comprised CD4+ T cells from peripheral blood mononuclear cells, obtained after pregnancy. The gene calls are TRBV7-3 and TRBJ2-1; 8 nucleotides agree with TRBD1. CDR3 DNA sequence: TGTGCCAGCAGCCAAAACCGACAGGGGATGCTGAATGAGCAGTTCTTC. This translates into CASSQNRQGMLNEQFF.